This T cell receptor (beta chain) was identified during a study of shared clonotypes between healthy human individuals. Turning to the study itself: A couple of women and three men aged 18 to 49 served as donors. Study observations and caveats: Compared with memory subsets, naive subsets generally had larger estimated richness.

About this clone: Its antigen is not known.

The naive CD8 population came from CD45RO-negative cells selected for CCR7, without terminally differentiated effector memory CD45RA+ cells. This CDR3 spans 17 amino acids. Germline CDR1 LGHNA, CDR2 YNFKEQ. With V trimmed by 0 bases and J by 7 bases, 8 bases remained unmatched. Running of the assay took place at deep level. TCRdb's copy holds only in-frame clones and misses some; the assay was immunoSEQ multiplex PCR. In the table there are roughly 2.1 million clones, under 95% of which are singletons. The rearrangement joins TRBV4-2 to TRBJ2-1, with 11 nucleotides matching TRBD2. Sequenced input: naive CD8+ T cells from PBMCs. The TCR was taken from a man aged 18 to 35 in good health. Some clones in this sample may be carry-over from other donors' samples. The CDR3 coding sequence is TGTGCCAGCAGCCAAGAGCAACTAGCGGGAGAGGGTAATGAGCAGTTCTTC. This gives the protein CASSQEQLAGEGNEQFF.